The rows below give T cell receptor beta chains drawn from one sample of a study of blood T cell repertoires in COVID-19. Sequencing used immunoSEQ multiplex PCR; TCRdb keeps in-frame clones, though not all of them. Of some 100,000 clones listed, 80% to 90% were seen once; the top ten hold 2% to 3%. Sample: PBMCs or T cells enriched from blood (not recorded which). The source is a woman aged 50 to 65 who had recovered from COVID-19. CDR3s include the opening cysteine and the closing phenylalanine or tryptophan. The order of the fields is V gene, CDR3 protein.

TRBV6-2/TRBV6-3	CASSRLAGNSDEQFF
TRBV3-1/TRBV3-2	CASSQGMGPQPQHF
TRBV2	CASSGDGRGAYNEQFF
TRBV28	CASSYKARGSRGYTF
TRBV5-1	CASSYGQGGEAFF
TRBV7-8	CASSYDRNSNQPQHF
TRBV19	CASKNEQTGNYGYTF
TRBV7-3	CASSLTAGGGNTIYF
TRBV28	CASLPQGKLNTEAFF
TRBV5-1	CASSLRGRADTGELFF
TRBV7-3	CASSSNPAGGYTF
TRBV5-1	CASSLTGTGGEKLFF
TRBV30	CAWRRQENSPLHF
TRBV18	CASSPKQNTEAFF
TRBV2	CARRESGAGYGYTF
TRBV30	CAWSVIQNNSPLHF
TRBV5-1	CASSLGGGQGYNEQFF
TRBV6-5	CASSRTGQNYGYTF
TRBV6-2/TRBV6-3	CASSYSATGFSYEQYF
TRBV30	CAWSISNYGYTF
TRBV11-2	CASSNTSGSSYEQYF
TRBV5-1	CASSSNQGARGQETQYF
TRBV28	CASSLGLADLNEQFF
TRBV6-5	CASSYGQGAYEQYF
TRBV5-1	CASSLADGSSYNSPLHF
TRBV5-4	CASSLARGQGAGELFF
TRBV7-2	CASSFRGRGQETQYF
TRBV9	CASSEGVVVETQYF
TRBV18	CASSIRVGEQYF
TRBV28	CASSLEFGPRPEQYF
TRBV6-4	CASSDEPGANQPQHF
TRBV11-2	CASTLTGGEFYYGYTF
TRBV27	CASIGADRGPYEQYF
TRBV19	CASKARSVTSTDTQYF
TRBV28	CATPGKVGNGYTF
TRBV5-1	CASSLGQGDYEQYF
TRBV11-3	CASSSRDRDQETQYF
TRBV6-6	CASSYPQDRPTGELFF
TRBV24-1	CATSRQENTEAFF
TRBV28	CASSFGGNYGYTF
TRBV5-6	CASSQGNNEQFF
TRBV7-8	CASSPEGSYYEQYF
TRBV4-1	CASSQDPGEGSPLHF
TRBV10-3	CAIRVSGGTQYF
TRBV28	CASSLFREVYEQYF
TRBV28	CASRQRGGQETQYF
TRBV28	CASSLAQGTIYQPQHF
TRBV30	CAWSVNVGVPEAFF
TRBV5-4	CATTLAGGYTGELFF
TRBV6-4	CASSAIAGGQETQYF
TRBV27	CASSFGQGSNQPQHF
TRBV4-2	CATSQEGQGGTDTQYF
TRBV3-1/TRBV3-2	CASSQEGGAGNNSPLHF